The 2 T cell receptor beta chains in this list originate from one sample, sequenced in a study of T-cell reconstitution after alpha-beta-depleted transplantation in children. For TCRbeta, the library was prepared with unique molecular identifiers. TCRdb re-derived calls from the PCR reads in MiXCR, one entry per CDR3 protein. The sample holds hundreds of thousands of distinct CDR3 sequences; 20% to 30% are singletons and the top ten take around 4.8%. This sample comprised PBMCs, mostly from graft donor cells, obtained 360 days after TCRalphabeta/CD19-depleted stem cell transplant. These receptors were collected from a female patient between 2 and 10 years old who had a stem cell transplant for congenital amegakaryocytic thrombocytopenia, so the T cells may come from the graft donor.

CDR3 nucleotides: TGCGCCAGCAGCTTGTCGCGGGACGTCTACGAGCAGTACTTC. This encodes CASSLSRDVYEQYF. This sequence joins TRBV5-1 and TRBJ2-7, with a possible D match to TRBD2 (6 bases). CDR1 is SGHRS and CDR2 is YFSETQ in the germline V gene. V lost 1 base and J 3 bases, leaving 11 bases between the germline ends. There are 14 residues in the CDR3.

This clonotype was seen a handful of times. The chain joins TRBV2 to TRBJ2-5; perhaps TRBD1 as D (6 bases). Trimming cost V 3 bases and J 5 bases, with 10 bases left between them. Looked up from germline, CDR1 is SNHLY and CDR2 is FYNNEI. The CDR3 totals 13 residues. CDR3 residues: CASSEGHRETQYF. The CDR3 DNA sequence: TGTGCCAGCAGTGAGGGACATAGGGAGACCCAGTACTTC.